This TCR beta chain was sequenced during a study of identical twins. Every sampled donor was Caucasian and healthy. A universal primer binding site was introduced by template switching. The final cDNA contained unique molecular identifiers. From the 5' RACE reads, TCRdb called clonotypes with MiXCR, one entry per CDR3 protein. Seen here are under 300,000 distinct CDR3 sequences, roughly 8.7% observed once, and the top ten hold about 3%. The sample also formed part of further work on yellow fever vaccine responses in identical twins.

Sequencing was done on a sample of CD8+ T cells sorted from blood. This clonotype originated in a woman aged 18-29 years in good health.

The CDR3, as DNA: TGTGCCAGCAGCTTGACTAGCGGGACACCTAGCACAGATACGCAGTATTTT. It yields the protein CASSLTSGTPSTDTQYF. The chain uses TRBV5-6 and TRBJ2-3; 10 nucleotides line up with TRBD2. Germline V gene sequence: CDR1 SGHDT, CDR2 YYEEEE. The CDR3 extends over 17 amino acids. V lost 1 base, J lost 0 bases, and 5 bases stayed unmatched.